This TCR beta chain is drawn from a study of shared clonotypes between healthy human individuals. V lost 3 bases and J lost 3, with 9 bases in between. CDR3 length: 13 amino acids. Germline lookup yields CDR1 KGHSH and CDR2 LQKENI. In replicate PCRs of sorted subsets, around 200 ng DNA, about 30,000 T cell genomes, was used. Clones were read by immunoSEQ multiplex PCR, and TCRdb kept only the in-frame ones, dropping some. The data hold some 2,000,000 clones, with approximately 94% observed a single time. In regard to this clone: The same CDR3 arises from other DNA sequences in this sample as well.

This clonotype was sampled from a man younger than 35 in good health. Sequencing was carried out using naive CD4+ T cells sorted from blood. Subset defined: CD45RA+ positively selected. The V gene is TRBV18, the J gene TRBJ2-7; D is perhaps TRBD1 (6 bases). CDR3 region: CASSPTGNYEQYF. CDR3 bases: TGTGCCAGCTCACCTACAGGGAACTACGAGCAGTACTTC.